Shown below are 26 T cell receptor beta chains from a single sample sequenced in a study of pediatric ulcerative colitis. Sequenced by immunoSEQ multiplex PCR; TCRdb stores in-frame clones only, minus some. The table includes some 60,000 clones, around four fifths detected once. The specimen sequenced was blood. The receptors originated from a boy aged 5-17 years with moderate ulcerative colitis.

V and J are TRBV7-2 and TRBJ2-4; 8 bases are a match to TRBD1. Per the germline V gene, CDR1 is SGHTA and CDR2 is FQGNSA. With 0 bases clipped from V and 15 bases from J, the junction kept 16 bases outside the gene matches. CDR3 length equals 16 residues. The CDR3 nucleotides are TGTGCCAGCAGCTTAGCCGTTGGACAGGGTCAGCATAAGTGGTACTTC. Translation: CASSLAVGQGQHKWYF.

V gene TRBV7-9 combines with J gene TRBJ1-4; D might be TRBD1 (6 bases). The CDR3 consists of 14 residues. V lost 8 bases and J lost 5, with 15 bases in between. Germline-derived CDR1 and CDR2 are SEHNR and FQNEAQ (reference sequence). CDR3: CASRARDNNEKLFF. In nucleotides, the CDR3 is TGTGCCAGCCGGGCGCGGGACAACAATGAAAAACTGTTTTTT.

J is TRBJ2-1 and V is TRBV19, with TRBD2 as a possible D gene (6 bases). Deletions cut 1 base from V and 5 bases from J, with 9 bases between. Germline V gene lookup returns CDR1 LNHDA and CDR2 SQIVND (reference sequence). CDR3 length: 14 amino acids. The CDR3 loop reads CASSIAGENNEQFF. Here the CDR3 DNA reads TGTGCCAGTAGTATAGCGGGAGAAAACAATGAGCAGTTCTTC.

This clone turned up a few times. The chain employs TRBV5-5 and TRBJ2-1, with D possibly matching TRBD1 (5 bases). This CDR3 has 15 residues. V was trimmed by 9 bases and J by 8 bases, leaving 24 bases between them. Germline CDR1 is SGHKS and CDR2 is YYEKEE (reference sequence). The CDR3 sequence is CATSQGALSIDEQFF. The CDR3 bases are TGTGCCACCTCACAAGGGGCACTTAGCATAGATGAGCAGTTCTTC.

This clone occurred once. The CDR3 sequence is CASTRITLTGSNQPQHF. The CDR3 DNA reads as TGTGCCAGCACCAGAATCACGCTCACAGGTAGCAATCAGCCCCAGCATTTT. The chain employs TRBV28 and TRBJ1-5, with TRBD1 as a possible D gene (5 bases). Germline V gene data show CDR1 as MDHEN and CDR2 as SYDVKM. The CDR3 totals 17 residues. Trimming pared 7 bases from V and 0 bases from J, leaving 19 bases between.

This clone was detected only a few times. V usage is TRBV10-1 and J usage is TRBJ2-2; D is possibly TRBD1 (6 bases). Per the germline V gene, CDR1 is WNHNN and CDR2 is SYGVQD (reference sequence). Trimming cost V 5 bases and J 1 base, with 8 bases left between them. There are 14 residues in the CDR3. CDR3 in amino acids: CASSSRGNTGELFF. The DNA for the CDR3 is TGCGCCAGCAGTTCCAGGGGGAACACCGGGGAGCTGTTTTTT.

J is TRBJ2-5 and V is TRBV10-3, with TRBD1 matching over 9 bases. J lost 5 bases, V lost 5 bases, and 6 bases had no gene match. Germline V gene data show CDR1 as ENHRY and CDR2 as SYGVKD. CDR3 length equals 14 residues. DNA for the CDR3: TGTGCCATCAGTTTGGACAGGGGATGGGAGACCCAGTACTTC. Protein sequence: CAISLDRGWETQYF.

The V and J genes are TRBV27 and TRBJ2-3; tentative D call: TRBD2 (5 bases). Between the trimmed V and J ends, which lost 3 bases and 6 bases, there was a span of 19 bases. The V gene's germline CDR1 is MNHEY and CDR2 SMNVEV (reference sequence). The length of the CDR3 is 16 residues. CDR3 amino acids: CASSFRFGGKSDTQYF. The CDR3 nucleotides read TGTGCCAGCAGTTTTAGATTTGGAGGAAAATCCGATACGCAGTATTTT.

The V call is TRBV7-9, the J call TRBJ2-7; 9 bases align to TRBD2. The J segment lost 2 bases and the V segment lost 7 bases, leaving 9 bases of the junction unmatched. The germline V gene encodes CDR1 SEHNR and CDR2 FQNEAQ (reference sequence). The CDR3 length is 15 residues. CDR3 nucleotides: TGTGCCAGCACCTATCTAGCGGGACCCGCCTACGAGCAGTACTTC. The encoded protein is CASTYLAGPAYEQYF.

This chain connects TRBV6-4 to TRBJ2-1; a weak D match, TRBD2 (6 bases). The CDR3 sequence is 14 residues long. Germline V gene lookup returns CDR1 MRHNA and CDR2 SNTAGT. Trimming pared 6 bases from V and 9 bases from J, leaving 18 bases between. The DNA of the CDR3 is TGTGCCAGCAGCCGGGACGGGGGATTGGGTGAGCAGTTCTTC. This translates into CASSRDGGLGEQFF.

This clone has more than one count but fewer than ten. The V gene is TRBV4-1, the J gene TRBJ1-1; TRBD1 matches at 12 bases. With 4 bases clipped from V and 6 bases from J, the junction kept 3 bases outside the gene matches. Germline CDR1 and CDR2: MGHRA and YSYEKL. This CDR3 is built from 14 residues. The DNA of the CDR3 is TGCGCCAGCAGCCGGGACAGGGGGCTATCTGAAGCTTTCTTT. This gives the protein CASSRDRGLSEAFF.

This chain joins TRBV27 and TRBJ2-1, with TRBD1 matching over 9 bases. The CDR3 loop spans 16 amino acids. Germline CDR1 reads MNHEY; CDR2 reads SMNVEV (reference sequence). V lost 3 bases, J lost 8 bases, and 11 bases stayed unmatched. The CDR3 protein is CASSFWTGVPPDEQFF. CDR3 bases: TGTGCCAGCAGTTTTTGGACAGGGGTTCCCCCCGATGAGCAGTTCTTC.

The rearrangement joins TRBV5-4 to TRBJ1-6, with TRBD1 as a possible D gene (5 bases). The CDR3 has 14 residues. The germline V gene encodes CDR1 SGHNT and CDR2 YYREEE (reference sequence). V lost 4 bases and J 10 bases, leaving 15 bases between the germline ends. The CDR3 bases are TGTGCCAGCAGCCTAGGGGTGCGCGACTCACCCCTCCACTTT. Amino acids: CASSLGVRDSPLHF.

The chain joins TRBV19 to TRBJ2-7; TRBD2 aligns across 7 bases. This CDR3 is 13 amino acids long. Germline CDR1 and CDR2: LNHDA and SQIVND (reference sequence). V shed 1 base, J shed 7 bases, and the junction held 4 bases outside the gene matches. This chain's CDR3 is CASSIGLAAEQYF. In nucleotides, the CDR3 is TGTGCCAGTAGTATAGGACTAGCAGCTGAGCAGTACTTC.

The genes are TRBV5-1 and TRBJ2-2; tentatively, D is TRBD2 (5 bases). This CDR3 is 18 amino acids long. Germline CDR1 is SGHRS and CDR2 is YFSETQ. The ends were cut back, 0 bases at V and 6 bases at J, with 21 bases in the middle. The CDR3 nucleotides are TGCGCCAGCAGCTTGGCCTTAGTGACACGGGATGGGGCCGGGGAGCTGTTTTTT. It yields the protein CASSLALVTRDGAGELFF.

The rearrangement links TRBV9 to TRBJ2-3; no firm D call. V was clipped by 4 bases and J by 5 bases, with 8 bases between them. This CDR3 is built from 12 residues. Germline V gene sequence: CDR1 SGDLS, CDR2 YYNGEE. CDR3 in DNA: TGTGCCAGCAGCTCGGTCGGAGATACGCAGTATTTT. It specifies CASSSVGDTQYF.

The CDR3 reads CASSRTVLIYNEQFF. The CDR3, as DNA: TGTGCCAGCAGCCGGACCGTCCTAATCTACAATGAGCAGTTCTTC. V usage is TRBV2 and J usage is TRBJ2-1, with unresolved D. Germline CDR1 reads SNHLY; CDR2 reads FYNNEI. The V gene lost 6 bases and the J gene lost 3 bases, with 15 bases spanning the gap. This CDR3 spans 15 amino acids.

V and J are TRBV19 and TRBJ2-7; the D gene is possibly TRBD2 (5 bases). The length of the CDR3 is 14 residues. The V gene's germline CDR1 is LNHDA and CDR2 SQIVND (reference sequence). V shed 7 bases and J shed 2 bases, with 15 bases lying between them. The CDR3 sequence: CASNPAGVTYEQYF. DNA for the CDR3: TGTGCCAGTAACCCGGCGGGCGTAACCTACGAGCAGTACTTC.

The chain carries TRBV11-2 and TRBJ2-3; 7 bases align to TRBD2. The germline gives CDR1 SGHAT, CDR2 FQNNGV. The CDR3 has 14 residues. V shed 5 bases, J shed 5 bases, and the junction held 7 bases outside the gene matches. Here the CDR3 reads CASSRAGNRDTQYF. In nucleotides, the CDR3 is TGTGCCAGCAGCCGAGCGGGAAATAGAGATACGCAGTATTTT.

The gene calls are TRBV5-1 and TRBJ1-2; D perhaps matches TRBD1 (5 bases). This CDR3 region has 12 residues. Trimming removed 5 bases at V and 8 bases at J, with 13 bases between. In germline, CDR1 is SGHRS, CDR2 YFSETQ. The CDR3, as DNA: TGCGCCAGCAGTGAGGGGCCGGGGGGCTACACCTTC. This encodes CASSEGPGGYTF. The full variable domain, its missing parts supplied by reference TRBV5-1 and TRBJ1-2, is KAGVTQTPRYLIKTRGQQVTLSCSPISGHRSVSWYQQTPGQGLQFLFEYFSETQRNKGNFPGRFSGRQFSNSRSEMNVSTLELGDSALYLCASSEGPGGYTFGSGTRLTVV.

This clone was found once. The rearrangement links TRBV6-6 to TRBJ1-2; no clear D gene. The germline V and J ends were trimmed by 6 bases and 8 bases, with 13 bases remaining between them. The CDR3 totals 12 residues. Germline V gene sequence: CDR1 MNHNY, CDR2 SVGAGI (reference sequence). DNA of the CDR3: TGTGCCAGCAGGGACGGCACGGCGGGCTACACCTTC. Its protein product is CASRDGTAGYTF.

The chain couples TRBV4-1 to TRBJ2-5, with D perhaps TRBD1 or TRBD2 (5 bases each). Germline CDR1 and CDR2: MGHRA and YSYEKL. The CDR3 has 15 amino acids. V dropped 5 bases and J dropped 2 bases, with 15 bases sitting between them. This chain's CDR3 is CASSIFRDAQETQYF. The CDR3 DNA follows: TGCGCCAGCAGCATCTTCCGGGACGCACAAGAGACCCAGTACTTC.

The chain employs TRBV10-3 and TRBJ1-2; D not resolved. The germline CDR1 and CDR2 sequences are ENHRY and SYGVKD. V lost 4 bases to trimming and J lost 9 bases, with 12 bases between them. The CDR3 extends over 12 amino acids. The CDR3 loop is CAISGGEPSYTF. DNA for the CDR3: TGTGCCATCAGTGGAGGAGAGCCGAGCTACACCTTC.

The V call is TRBV6-5, the J call TRBJ1-3; tentative D call: TRBD1 (5 bases). V was shortened by 2 bases and J by 4 bases, with 15 bases between the two germline ends. Germline V gene sequence: CDR1 MNHEY, CDR2 SVGAGI. The CDR3 is 16 residues long. The CDR3 is CASSYRPGPRGNTIYF. The CDR3 nucleotides read TGTGCCAGCAGTTACCGGCCGGGGCCGCGGGGAAACACCATATATTTT.

The V call is TRBV9, the J call TRBJ1-3, with D tentatively TRBD1 (5 bases). Trimming took off 4 bases at V and 0 bases at J, with 17 bases between the two ends. The CDR3 is 17 amino acids. The V gene's germline CDR1 is SGDLS and CDR2 YYNGEE. The CDR3 loop is CASSPGGGTSSGNTIYF. CDR3 DNA: TGTGCCAGCAGCCCCGGGGGTGGGACTAGCTCTGGAAACACCATATATTTT.

With respect to this clone: Its ends do not fully match the called genes, so a read error is possible. The rearrangement joins TRBV7-9 to TRBJ1-1; 10 bases agree with TRBD1. Germline V CDR1 and CDR2: SEHNR, FQNEAQ (reference sequence). This CDR3 has 16 amino acids. CDR3 residues: CASSLIVGQGNPEAFF. The CDR3 nucleotides are TGTGCCAGCAGCCTAATCGTGGGACAGGGGAACCCTGAAGCTTTCTTT.